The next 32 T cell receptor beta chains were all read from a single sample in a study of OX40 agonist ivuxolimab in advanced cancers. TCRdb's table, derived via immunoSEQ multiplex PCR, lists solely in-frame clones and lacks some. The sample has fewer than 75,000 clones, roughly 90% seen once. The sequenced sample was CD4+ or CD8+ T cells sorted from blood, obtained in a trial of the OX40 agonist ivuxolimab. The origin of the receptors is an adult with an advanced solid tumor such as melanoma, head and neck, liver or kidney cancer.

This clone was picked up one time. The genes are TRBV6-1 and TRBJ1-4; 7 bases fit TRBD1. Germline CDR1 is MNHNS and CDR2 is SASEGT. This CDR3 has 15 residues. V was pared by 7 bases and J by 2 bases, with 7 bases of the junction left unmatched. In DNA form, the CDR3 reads TGTGCCAGCACCGACGCAGGGGGGACTAATGAAAAACTGTTTTTT. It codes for CASTDAGGTNEKLFF.

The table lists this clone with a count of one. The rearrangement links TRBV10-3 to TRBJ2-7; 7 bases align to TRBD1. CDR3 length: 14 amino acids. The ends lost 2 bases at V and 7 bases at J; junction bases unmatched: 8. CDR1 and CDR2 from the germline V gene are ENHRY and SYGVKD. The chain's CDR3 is CAISERQGGREQYF. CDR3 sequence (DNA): TGTGCCATCAGTGAGCGACAGGGTGGTCGGGAGCAGTACTTC.

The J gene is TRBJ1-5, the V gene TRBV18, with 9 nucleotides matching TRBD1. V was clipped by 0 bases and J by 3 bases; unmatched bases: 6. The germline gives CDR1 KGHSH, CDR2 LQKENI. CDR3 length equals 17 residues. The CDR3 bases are TGTGCCAGCTCACCACCGGCGACAGGGGGTTCCAATCAGCCCCAGCATTTT. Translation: CASSPPATGGSNQPQHF.

Written as DNA, the CDR3 is TGTGCCAGCAGTTCTGGGGACTTCTCCTTTTCCTACGAGCAGTACTTC. It specifies CASSSGDFSFSYEQYF. The chain links TRBV7-9 to TRBJ2-7; D is perhaps TRBD2 (6 bases). Trimming pared 6 bases from V and 1 base from J, leaving 19 bases between. CDR3 length equals 16 residues. CDR1 SEHNR and CDR2 FQNEAQ come from the germline V gene (reference sequence).

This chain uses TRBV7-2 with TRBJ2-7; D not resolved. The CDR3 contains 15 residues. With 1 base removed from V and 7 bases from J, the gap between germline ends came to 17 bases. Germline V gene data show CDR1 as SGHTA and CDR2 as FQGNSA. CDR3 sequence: CASSLGGRVAGEQYF. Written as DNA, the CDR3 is TGTGCCAGCAGCTTAGGCGGACGGGTTGCCGGGGAGCAGTACTTC.

CDR3 bases: TGTGCCAGCAGCCTTACCTACAATGAGCAGTTCTTC. Translating it yields CASSLTYNEQFF. The chain joins TRBV6-5 to TRBJ2-1; D not resolved. Germline CDR1 MNHEY, CDR2 SVGAGI. Trimming cost V 6 bases and J 2 bases, with 5 bases left between them. There are 12 residues in the CDR3.

CDR3 region: CASSMGTGSQPQHF. The CDR3 DNA sequence: TGTGCCAGCAGCATGGGGACAGGGAGTCAGCCCCAGCATTTT. The chain carries TRBV5-4 and TRBJ1-5; 9 nucleotides line up with TRBD1. Trimming took 4 bases from V and 6 from J; bases not matched to a gene: 5. In germline, CDR1 is SGHNT, CDR2 YYREEE (reference sequence). The CDR3 sequence is 14 residues long.

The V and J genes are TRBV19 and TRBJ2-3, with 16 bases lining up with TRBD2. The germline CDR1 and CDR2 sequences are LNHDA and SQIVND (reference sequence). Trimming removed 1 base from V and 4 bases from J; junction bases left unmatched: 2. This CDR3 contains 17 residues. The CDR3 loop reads CASSIVGTSGRADTQYF. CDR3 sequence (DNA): TGTGCCAGTAGTATAGTAGGGACTAGCGGGAGGGCAGATACGCAGTATTTT.

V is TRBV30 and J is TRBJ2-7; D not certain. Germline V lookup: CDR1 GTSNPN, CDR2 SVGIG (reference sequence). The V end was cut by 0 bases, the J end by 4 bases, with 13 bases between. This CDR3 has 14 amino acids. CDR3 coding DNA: TGTGCCTGGAGTGTAGGGCAGGTCTCGTACGAGCAGTACTTC. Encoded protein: CAWSVGQVSYEQYF.

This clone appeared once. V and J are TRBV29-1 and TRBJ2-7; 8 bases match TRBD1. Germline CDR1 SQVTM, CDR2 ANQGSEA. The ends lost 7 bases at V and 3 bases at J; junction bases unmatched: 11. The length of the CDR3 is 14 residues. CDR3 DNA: TGCAGCGCCGGTAGTACAGGGGGTGGCTACGAGCAGTACTTC. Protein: CSAGSTGGGYEQYF.

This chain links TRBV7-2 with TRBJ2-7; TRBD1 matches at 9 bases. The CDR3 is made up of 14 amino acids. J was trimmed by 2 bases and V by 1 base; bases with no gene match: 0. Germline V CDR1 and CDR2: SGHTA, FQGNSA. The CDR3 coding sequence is TGTGCCAGCAGCTTAGGGACAGGGGCCTACGAGCAGTACTTC. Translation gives CASSLGTGAYEQYF. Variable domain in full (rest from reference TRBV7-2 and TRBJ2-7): GAGVSQSPSNKVTEKGKDVELRCDPISGHTALYWYRQSLGQGLEFLIYFQGNSAPDKSGLPSDRFSAERTGGSVSTLTIQRTQQEDSAVYLCASSLGTGAYEQYFGPGTRLTVT.

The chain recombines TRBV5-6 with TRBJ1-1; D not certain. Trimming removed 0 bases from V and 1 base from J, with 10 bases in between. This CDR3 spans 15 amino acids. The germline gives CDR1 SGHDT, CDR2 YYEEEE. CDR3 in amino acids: CASSLAVGRNTEAFF. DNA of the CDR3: TGTGCCAGCAGCTTGGCCGTAGGGAGGAACACTGAAGCTTTCTTT.

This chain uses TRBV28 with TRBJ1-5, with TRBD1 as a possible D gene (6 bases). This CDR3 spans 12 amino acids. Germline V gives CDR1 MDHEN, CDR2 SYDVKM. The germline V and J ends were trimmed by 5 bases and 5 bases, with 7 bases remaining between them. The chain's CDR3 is CASSKGDQPQHF. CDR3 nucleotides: TGTGCCAGCAGTAAGGGGGATCAGCCCCAGCATTTT.

The DNA of the CDR3 is TGTGCCAGCAGTCAGACTAGCGGGGTCACAGATACGCAGTATTTT. This codes for CASSQTSGVTDTQYF. The chain carries TRBV27 and TRBJ2-3, with TRBD2 matching 11 bases. The CDR3 spans 15 residues. CDR1 and CDR2 (germline): MNHEY, SMNVEV (reference sequence). Germline trimming cut 5 bases from V and 2 bases from J; bases unmatched to any gene: 3.

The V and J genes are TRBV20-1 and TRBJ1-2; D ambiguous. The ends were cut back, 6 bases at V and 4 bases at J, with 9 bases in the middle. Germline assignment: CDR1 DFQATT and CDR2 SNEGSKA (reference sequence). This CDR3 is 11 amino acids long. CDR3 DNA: TGCAGTGCCCCCGCCCCCTATGGCTACACCTTC. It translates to CSAPAPYGYTF.

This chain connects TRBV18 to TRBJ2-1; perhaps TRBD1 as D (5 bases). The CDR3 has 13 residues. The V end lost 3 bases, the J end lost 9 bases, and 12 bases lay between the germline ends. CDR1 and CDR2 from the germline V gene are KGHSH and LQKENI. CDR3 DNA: TGTGCCAGCTCACCGAGATCAGGGCTTGAGCAGTTCTTC. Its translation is CASSPRSGLEQFF.

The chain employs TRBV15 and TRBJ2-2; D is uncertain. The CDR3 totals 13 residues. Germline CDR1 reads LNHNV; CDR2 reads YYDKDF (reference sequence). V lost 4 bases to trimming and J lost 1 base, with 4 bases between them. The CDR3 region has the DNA TGTGCCACCAGCACAGGGAACACCGGGGAGCTGTTTTTT. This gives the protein CATSTGNTGELFF.

CDR3 DNA: TGTGCCAGCAGCTTAGCCTCAGGGGGCACAGATACGCAGTATTTT. Its protein is CASSLASGGTDTQYF. V gene TRBV7-8 combines with J gene TRBJ2-3; a possible D gene is TRBD1 (6 bases). The length of the CDR3 is 15 residues. Germline values: CDR1 SGHVS, CDR2 FQNEAQ. Trimming removed 0 bases from V and 1 base from J, with 8 bases in between.

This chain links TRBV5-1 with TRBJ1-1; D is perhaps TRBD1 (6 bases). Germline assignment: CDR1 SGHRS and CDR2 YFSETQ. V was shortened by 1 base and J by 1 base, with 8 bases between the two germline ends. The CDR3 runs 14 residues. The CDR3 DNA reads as TGCGCCAGCAGCTTGAGGACAGCGAACACTGAAGCTTTCTTT. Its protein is CASSLRTANTEAFF.

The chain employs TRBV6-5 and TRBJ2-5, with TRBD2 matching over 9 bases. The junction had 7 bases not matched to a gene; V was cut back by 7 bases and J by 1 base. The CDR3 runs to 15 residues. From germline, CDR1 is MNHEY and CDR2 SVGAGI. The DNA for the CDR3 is TGTGCCAGCAATCGAGCGGGAGGTGCCCAAGAGACCCAGTACTTC. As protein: CASNRAGGAQETQYF.

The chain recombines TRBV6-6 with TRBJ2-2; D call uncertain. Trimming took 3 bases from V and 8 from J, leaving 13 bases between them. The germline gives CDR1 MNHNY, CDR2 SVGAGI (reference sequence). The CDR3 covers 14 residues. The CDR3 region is CASSYNVGAGELFF. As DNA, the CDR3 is TGTGCCAGCAGTTATAATGTCGGTGCTGGGGAGCTGTTTTTT.

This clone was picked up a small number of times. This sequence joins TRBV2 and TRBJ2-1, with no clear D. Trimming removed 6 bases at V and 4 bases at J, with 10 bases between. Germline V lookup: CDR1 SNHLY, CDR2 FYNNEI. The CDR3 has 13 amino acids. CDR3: CASRVSEYNEQFF. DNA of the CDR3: TGTGCCAGCAGAGTTTCGGAGTACAATGAGCAGTTCTTC.

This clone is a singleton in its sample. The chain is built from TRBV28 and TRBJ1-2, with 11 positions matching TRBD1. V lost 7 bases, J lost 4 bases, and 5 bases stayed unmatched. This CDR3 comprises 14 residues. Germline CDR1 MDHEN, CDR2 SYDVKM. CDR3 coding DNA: TGTGCCAGCACGGGACAGGGGGGCCCCTATGGCTACACCTTC. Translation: CASTGQGGPYGYTF.

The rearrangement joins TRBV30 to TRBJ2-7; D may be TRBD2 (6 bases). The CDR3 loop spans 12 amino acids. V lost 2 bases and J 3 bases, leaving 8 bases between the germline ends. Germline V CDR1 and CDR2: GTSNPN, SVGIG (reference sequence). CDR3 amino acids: CAWSLGGYEQYF. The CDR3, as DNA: TGTGCCTGGAGTTTGGGGGGCTACGAGCAGTACTTC.

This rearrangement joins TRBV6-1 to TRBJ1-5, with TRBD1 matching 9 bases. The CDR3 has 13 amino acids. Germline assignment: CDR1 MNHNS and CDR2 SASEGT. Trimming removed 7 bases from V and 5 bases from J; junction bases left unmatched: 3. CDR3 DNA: TGTGCCAGCACCTGGACAGGGGATCAGCCCCAGCATTTT. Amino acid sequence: CASTWTGDQPQHF.

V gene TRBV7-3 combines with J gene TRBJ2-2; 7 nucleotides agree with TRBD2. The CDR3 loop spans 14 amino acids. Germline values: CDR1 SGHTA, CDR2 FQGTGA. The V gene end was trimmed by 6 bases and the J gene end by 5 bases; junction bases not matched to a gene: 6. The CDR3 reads CASRAGGRTGELFF. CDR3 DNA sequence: TGTGCCAGCAGAGCCGGGGGGAGGACCGGGGAGCTGTTTTTT.

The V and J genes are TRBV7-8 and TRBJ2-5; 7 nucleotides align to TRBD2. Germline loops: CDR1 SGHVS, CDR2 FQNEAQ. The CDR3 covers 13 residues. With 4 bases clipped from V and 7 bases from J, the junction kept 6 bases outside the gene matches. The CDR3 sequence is CASSSPWGGTQYF. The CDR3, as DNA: TGTGCCAGCAGCTCACCCTGGGGGGGGACCCAGTACTTC.

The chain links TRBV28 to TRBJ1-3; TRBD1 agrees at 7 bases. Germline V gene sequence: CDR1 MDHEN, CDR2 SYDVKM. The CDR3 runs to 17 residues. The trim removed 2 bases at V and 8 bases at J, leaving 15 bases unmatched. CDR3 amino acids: CASSLPGDSRGGDTIYF. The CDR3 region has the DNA TGTGCCAGCAGTTTACCCGGGGACAGCAGGGGCGGAGACACCATATATTTT.

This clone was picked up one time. The CDR3 protein is CASSPMGTSNQPQHF. Written as DNA, the CDR3 is TGTGCCAGCTCACCAATGGGAACCAGCAATCAGCCCCAGCATTTT. This chain joins TRBV18 and TRBJ1-5; D remains unclear. V dropped 2 bases and J dropped 1 base, with 9 bases sitting between them. CDR3 size: 15 residues. Per the germline V gene, CDR1 is KGHSH and CDR2 is LQKENI.

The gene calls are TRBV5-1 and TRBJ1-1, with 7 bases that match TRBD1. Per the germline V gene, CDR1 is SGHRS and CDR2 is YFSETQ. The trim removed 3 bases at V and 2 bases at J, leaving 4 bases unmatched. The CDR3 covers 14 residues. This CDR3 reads CASSWRGQNTEAFF. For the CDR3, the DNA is TGCGCCAGCAGCTGGAGGGGGCAAAACACTGAAGCTTTCTTT.

This CDR3 reads CASSTPQAGSYEQYF. CDR3 in DNA: TGTGCCAGTAGTACCCCGCAGGCGGGTTCCTACGAGCAGTACTTC. This rearrangement joins TRBV19 to TRBJ2-7; perhaps TRBD2 as D (5 bases). V was shortened by 4 bases and J by 1 base, with 14 bases between the two germline ends. The CDR3 totals 15 residues. The germline V gene encodes CDR1 LNHDA and CDR2 SQIVND (reference sequence).

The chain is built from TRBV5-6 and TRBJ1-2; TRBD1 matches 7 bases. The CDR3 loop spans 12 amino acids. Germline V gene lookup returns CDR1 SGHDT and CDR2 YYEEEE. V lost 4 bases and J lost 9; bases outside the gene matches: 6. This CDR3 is CASSHTTGSYTF. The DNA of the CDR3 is TGTGCCAGCAGCCACACGACAGGGAGCTACACCTTC.